Below are 19 T cell receptor beta chains sequenced from a single sample in a study of beta chain features in type 1 diabetes. The whole isolated RNA underwent reverse transcription, so sequencing captured expressed TCRB transcripts. The repertoire was sequenced with immunoSEQ multiplex PCR; TCRdb's copy has only in-frame clones and lacks some. This sample yields hundreds of thousands of clones, of which around 9.6% are seen a single time; 0.03% to 0.035% belongs to the top ten. Sequenced input: naive CD4+ T cells from blood. These receptors were collected from a woman aged 18-35 years in good health.

The chain links TRBV5-4 to TRBJ2-1; no firm D call. Per germline, CDR1 SGHNT and CDR2 YYREEE (reference sequence). The CDR3 extends over 14 amino acids. Trimming took off 0 bases at V and 6 bases at J, with 10 bases between the two ends. The DNA for the CDR3 is TGTGCCAGCAGCTTGGTACCAGCGAGCAATGAGCAGTTCTTC. As protein: CASSLVPASNEQFF.

The chain is built from TRBV6-5 and TRBJ2-1; weak D call: TRBD2 (6 bases). The CDR3 has 13 amino acids. The V gene's germline CDR1 is MNHEY and CDR2 SVGAGI. The V end was cut by 5 bases, the J end by 8 bases, with 13 bases between. The CDR3 sequence: CASSPTGSDEQFF. The CDR3 coding sequence is TGTGCCAGCAGTCCTACCGGGAGCGATGAGCAGTTCTTC.

The genes are TRBV29-1 and TRBJ2-1; a possible D gene is TRBD2 (5 bases). V dropped 3 bases and J dropped 9 bases, with 15 bases sitting between them. The CDR3 extends over 13 amino acids. Germline V CDR1 and CDR2: SQVTM, ANQGSEA. CDR3 sequence reads: CSVDAGASGEQFF. The DNA of the CDR3 is TGCAGCGTTGATGCGGGTGCCTCCGGTGAGCAGTTCTTC.

This clone appeared a few times. CDR3 DNA: TGTGCCAGCAGCTCAAGACAGGGCCGCGAGCAGTACTTC. It specifies CASSSRQGREQYF. The gene calls are TRBV11-3 and TRBJ2-7, with 7 nucleotides matching TRBD1. The CDR3 spans 13 residues. J gave up 6 bases and V 4 bases, and 6 bases lay outside the gene matches. Germline V gene lookup returns CDR1 SGHNT and CDR2 YENEEA. The entire variable domain, with the rest obtained from reference TRBV11-3 and TRBJ2-7, is as follows: EAGVVQSPRYKIIEKKQPVAFWCNPISGHNTLYWYLQNLGQGPELLIRYENEEAVDDSQLPKDRFSAERLKGVDSTLKIQPAELGDSAVYLCASSSRQGREQYFGPGTRLTVT.

This rearrangement joins TRBV5-1 to TRBJ2-1, with 8 positions matching TRBD2. Germline values: CDR1 SGHRS, CDR2 YFSETQ. The CDR3 has 16 residues. J gave up 1 base and V 4 bases, and 7 bases lay outside the gene matches. CDR3 residues: CASSNPGTSSYNEQFF. The CDR3 region has the DNA TGCGCCAGCAGCAACCCCGGGACTAGTTCCTACAATGAGCAGTTCTTC. The full variable domain, with the rest looked up from reference TRBV5-1 and TRBJ2-1, is KAGVTQTPRYLIKTRGQQVTLSCSPISGHRSVSWYQQTPGQGLQFLFEYFSETQRNKGNFPGRFSGRQFSNSRSEMNVSTLELGDSALYLCASSNPGTSSYNEQFFGPGTRLTVL.

Only a few counts were recorded for this clone. This chain connects TRBV5-1 to TRBJ2-2; 10 nucleotides agree with TRBD1. This CDR3 comprises 16 residues. The V segment lost 4 bases and the J segment 6 bases; nucleotides outside the gene matches: 9. Germline-derived CDR1 and CDR2 are SGHRS and YFSETQ. The CDR3 sequence is CASSPTTGTGAGELFF. In DNA, the CDR3 is TGCGCCAGCAGCCCTACTACCGGGACAGGGGCCGGGGAGCTGTTTTTT.

Only a few counts were recorded for this clone. In DNA form, the CDR3 reads TGTGCCAGCAGCATGGGCCCCAACTCCTACGAGCAGTACTTC. As protein: CASSMGPNSYEQYF. V and J are TRBV5-4 and TRBJ2-5; D is ambiguous. The end of the DNA is better explained by TRBJ2-7, so the J call may be wrong. The germline CDR1 and CDR2 sequences are SGHNT and YYREEE (reference sequence). The CDR3 runs 14 residues.

There are a few counts of this clone. The chain carries TRBV6-1 and TRBJ2-3; TRBD1 matches 8 bases. The CDR3 has 13 amino acids. In germline, CDR1 is MNHNS, CDR2 SASEGT. The V and J ends lost 8 bases and 7 bases, in that order; junction bases with no gene match: 8. The CDR3 here is CASGTGSANTQYF. The CDR3 bases are TGTGCCAGCGGGACAGGTTCGGCGAATACGCAGTATTTT.

This clone came up a few times. The chain has TRBV19 and TRBJ1-5; the D gene is possibly TRBD1 (6 bases). This CDR3 comprises 13 residues. The germline V gene encodes CDR1 LNHDA and CDR2 SQIVND (reference sequence). CDR3 nucleotides: TGTGCTACACAGGGCGATAGCAATCAGCCCCAGCATTTT. Translated: CATQGDSNQPQHF.

The chain is built from TRBV5-1 and TRBJ2-3; 10 bases fit TRBD2. Germline CDR1 and CDR2: SGHRS and YFSETQ. The V segment lost 0 bases and the J segment 3 bases; nucleotides outside the gene matches: 1. The length of the CDR3 is 15 residues. This CDR3 reads CASSLELAGTDTQYF. DNA of the CDR3: TGCGCCAGCAGCTTGGAACTAGCGGGGACAGATACGCAGTATTTT.

This clone has only a few counts. The chain joins TRBV5-1 to TRBJ2-3; 8 bases match TRBD2. The CDR3 contains 16 residues. Trimming at V came to 2 bases and at J to 1 base, leaving 6 bases not matched to a gene. The germline gives CDR1 SGHRS, CDR2 YFSETQ. In DNA form, the CDR3 reads TGCGCCAGCAGCTTAGTGACGACTAGCGGCACAGATACGCAGTATTTT. It yields the protein CASSLVTTSGTDTQYF.

This clone was picked up a small number of times. This chain joins TRBV12-5 and TRBJ1-1, with TRBD1 matching 9 bases. Germline V lookup: CDR1 LGHNT, CDR2 FRNRAP. Unmatched junction bases numbered 10, after V lost 3 bases and J lost 11 bases. This CDR3 contains 14 residues. This CDR3 reads CASGFWDRALIAFF. CDR3 nucleotides: TGTGCTAGTGGTTTCTGGGACAGGGCCCTCATCGCTTTCTTT.

This clone showed up just a few times. This sequence joins TRBV7-9 and TRBJ1-4, with 8 bases fitting TRBD1. There are 14 residues in the CDR3. Germline V CDR1 and CDR2: SEHNR, FQNEAQ (reference sequence). The V gene end was trimmed by 3 bases and the J gene end by 8 bases; junction bases not matched to a gene: 5. This CDR3 reads CASSLGQVSEKLFF. CDR3 in DNA: TGTGCCAGCAGCTTGGGACAGGTTTCCGAAAAACTGTTTTTT.

This chain joins TRBV5-1 and TRBJ2-7, with D perhaps matching TRBD1 (8 bases). The CDR3 is made up of 14 amino acids. Germline V gene sequence: CDR1 SGHRS, CDR2 YFSETQ. The V gene lost 4 bases and the J gene lost 7 bases, with 18 bases spanning the gap. In DNA form, the CDR3 reads TGCGCCAGCAGCACAGGGGGGGGGCAACGGGAGCAGTACTTC. Translating it yields CASSTGGGQREQYF. Full variable domain (remainder filled in from reference TRBV5-1 and TRBJ2-7): KAGVTQTPRYLIKTRGQQVTLSCSPISGHRSVSWYQQTPGQGLQFLFEYFSETQRNKGNFPGRFSGRQFSNSRSEMNVSTLELGDSALYLCASSTGGGQREQYFGPGTRLTVT.

The chain has TRBV27 and TRBJ1-2; 9 bases match TRBD1. With V trimmed by 6 bases and J by 8 bases, 10 bases remained unmatched. This CDR3 has 14 amino acids. Germline V gene lookup returns CDR1 MNHEY and CDR2 SMNVEV (reference sequence). The CDR3 is CASRISGQGNGYTF. The CDR3 region has the DNA TGTGCCAGCAGAATTTCGGGACAGGGAAACGGCTACACCTTC.

This clone was seen a handful of times. The chain recombines TRBV7-2 with TRBJ2-1, with D uncertain. Trimming removed 3 bases at V and 8 bases at J, with 8 bases between. Germline V lookup: CDR1 SGHTA, CDR2 FQGNSA. The CDR3 spans 12 residues. The CDR3 sequence: CASSFIPDEQFF. CDR3 DNA: TGTGCCAGCAGCTTTATTCCCGATGAGCAGTTCTTC.

This chain links TRBV10-3 with TRBJ2-7; perhaps TRBD1 as D (6 bases). CDR3 size: 13 residues. The V gene's germline CDR1 is ENHRY and CDR2 SYGVKD. V was cut by 7 bases and J by 7 bases, with 17 bases left in between. DNA of the CDR3: TGTGCCATCAACGGAGGACAGCCAGGGGAGCAGTACTTC. This translates into CAINGGQPGEQYF.

This clone was detected a few times. This chain connects TRBV2 to TRBJ1-2; 9 bases align to TRBD1. This CDR3 spans 17 amino acids. J lost 0 bases, V lost 6 bases, and 11 bases had no gene match. Germline V gives CDR1 SNHLY, CDR2 FYNNEI. CDR3 sequence (DNA): TGTGCCAGCAGCAGGCCGGGACAGGGCCTCTCTAACTATGGCTACACCTTC. It translates to CASSRPGQGLSNYGYTF. Combining the CDR3 with reference TRBV2 and TRBJ1-2 gives the whole variable domain EPEVTQTPSHQVTQMGQEVILRCVPISNHLYFYWYRQILGQKVEFLVSFYNNEISEKSEIFDDQFSVERPDGSNFTLKIRSTKLEDSAMYFCASSRPGQGLSNYGYTFGSGTRLTVV.

This clone was observed a few times. The V gene is TRBV29-1, the J gene TRBJ1-1, with TRBD1 as a possible D gene (6 bases). The length of the CDR3 is 13 residues. Trimming stripped 4 bases from V and 1 base from J, with 10 bases between. CDR1 is SQVTM and CDR2 is ANQGSEA in the germline V gene. The chain's CDR3 is CSVGQGQNTEAFF. Written as DNA, the CDR3 is TGCAGCGTTGGTCAGGGGCAGAACACTGAAGCTTTCTTT.